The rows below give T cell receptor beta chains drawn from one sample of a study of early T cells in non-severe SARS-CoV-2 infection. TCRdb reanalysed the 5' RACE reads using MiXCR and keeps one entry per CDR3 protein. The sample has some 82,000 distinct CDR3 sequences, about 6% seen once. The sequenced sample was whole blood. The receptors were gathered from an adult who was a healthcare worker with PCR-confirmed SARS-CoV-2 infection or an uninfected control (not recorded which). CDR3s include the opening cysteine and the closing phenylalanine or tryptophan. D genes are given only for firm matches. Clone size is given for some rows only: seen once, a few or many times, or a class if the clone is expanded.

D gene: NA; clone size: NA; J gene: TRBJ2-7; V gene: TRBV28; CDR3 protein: CASSLSGALYEQYF; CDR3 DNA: TGTGCCAGCAGTTTGTCGGGGGCGCTTTACGAGCAGTACTTC
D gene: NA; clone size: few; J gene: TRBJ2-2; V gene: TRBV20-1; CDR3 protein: CSARDERLNTGELFF; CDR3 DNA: TGCAGTGCTAGAGATGAGCGGTTAAACACCGGGGAGCTGTTTTTT
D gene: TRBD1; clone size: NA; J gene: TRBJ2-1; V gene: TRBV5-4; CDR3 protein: CASSLEGGTRHNEQFF; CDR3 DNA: TGTGCCAGCAGCTTGGAAGGGGGCACGAGGCACAATGAGCAGTTCTTC
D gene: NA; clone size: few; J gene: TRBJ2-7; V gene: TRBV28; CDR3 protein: CASSFPDYRSEQYF; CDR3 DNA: TGTGCCAGCAGTTTCCCGGACTATCGCTCCGAGCAGTACTTC
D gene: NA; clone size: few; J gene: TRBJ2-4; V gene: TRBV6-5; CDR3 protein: CASSRKVQGSAKNIQYF; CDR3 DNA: TGTGCCAGCAGTAGAAAGGTACAGGGATCGGCCAAAAACATTCAGTACTTC
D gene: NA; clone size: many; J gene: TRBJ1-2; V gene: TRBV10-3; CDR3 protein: CAITDGLYYGYTF; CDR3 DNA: TGTGCCATCACCGACGGGCTATACTATGGCTACACCTTC
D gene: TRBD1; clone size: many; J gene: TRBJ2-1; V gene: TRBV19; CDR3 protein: CATQGGRPYNEQFF; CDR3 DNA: TGTGCCACACAGGGGGGACGGCCTTACAATGAGCAGTTCTTC
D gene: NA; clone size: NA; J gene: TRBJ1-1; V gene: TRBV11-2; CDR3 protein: CASSPIELNRDTEAFF; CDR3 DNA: TGTGCCAGCAGCCCGATAGAATTAAACAGGGACACTGAAGCTTTCTTT
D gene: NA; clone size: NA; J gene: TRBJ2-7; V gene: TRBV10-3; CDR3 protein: CAISSGRQDLGGYEQYF; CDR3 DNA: TGTGCCATCAGTTCGGGACGACAGGATCTAGGGGGCTACGAGCAGTACTTC
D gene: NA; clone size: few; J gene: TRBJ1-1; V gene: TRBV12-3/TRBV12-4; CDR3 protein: CASSFYSTEAFF; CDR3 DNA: TGTGCCAGCAGTTTTTACTCCACTGAAGCTTTCTTT
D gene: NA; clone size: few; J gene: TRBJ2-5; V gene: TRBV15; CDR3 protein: CATSRDQREETQYF; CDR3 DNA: TGTGCCACCAGCAGAGATCAGAGAGAAGAGACCCAGTACTTC
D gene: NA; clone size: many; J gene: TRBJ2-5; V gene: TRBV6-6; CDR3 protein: CASSYGARVETQYF; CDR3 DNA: TGTGCCAGCAGTTACGGAGCCAGGGTAGAGACCCAGTACTTC
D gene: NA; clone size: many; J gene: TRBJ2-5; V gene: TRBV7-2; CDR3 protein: CASSQGQQETQYF; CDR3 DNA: TGTGCCAGCAGCCAGGGACAACAAGAGACCCAGTACTTC
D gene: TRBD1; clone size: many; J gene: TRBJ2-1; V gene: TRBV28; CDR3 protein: CASTTGGSYNEQFF; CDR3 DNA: TGTGCCAGCACAACAGGGGGCTCCTACAATGAGCAGTTCTTC
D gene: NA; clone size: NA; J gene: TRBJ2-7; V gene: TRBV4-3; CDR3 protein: CASSQNRVTNYEQYF; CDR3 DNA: TGCGCCAGCAGCCAAAACAGGGTCACCAACTACGAGCAGTACTTC
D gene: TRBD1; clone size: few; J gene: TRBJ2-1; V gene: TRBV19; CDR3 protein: CASSWTGVWNEQFF; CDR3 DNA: TGTGCCAGTAGTTGGACAGGGGTTTGGAATGAGCAGTTCTTC
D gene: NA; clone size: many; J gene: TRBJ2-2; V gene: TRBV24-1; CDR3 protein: CATRGGTANTGELFF; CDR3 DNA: TGTGCCACCAGAGGAGGGACAGCGAACACCGGGGAGCTGTTTTTT
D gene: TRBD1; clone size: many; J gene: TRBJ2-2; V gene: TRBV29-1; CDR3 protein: CSVGDRQGHNTGELFF; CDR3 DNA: TGCAGCGTTGGGGATCGACAGGGGCATAACACCGGGGAGCTGTTTTTT
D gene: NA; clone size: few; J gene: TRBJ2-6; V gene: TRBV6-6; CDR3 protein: CASRPPPGANVLTF; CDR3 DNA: TGTGCCAGCAGGCCCCCCCCTGGGGCCAACGTCCTGACTTTC
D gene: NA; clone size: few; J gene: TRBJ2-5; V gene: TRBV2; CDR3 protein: CANKERDSAQETQYF; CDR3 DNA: TGTGCCAACAAAGAGAGGGATAGCGCGCAAGAGACCCAGTACTTC
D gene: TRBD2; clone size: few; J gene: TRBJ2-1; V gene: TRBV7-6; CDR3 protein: CASSSQPSGSYNEQFF; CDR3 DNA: TGTGCCAGCAGCTCCCAACCTAGCGGCTCCTACAATGAGCAGTTCTTC
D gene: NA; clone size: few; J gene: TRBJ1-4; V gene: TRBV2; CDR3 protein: CASSLRDSTNEKLFF; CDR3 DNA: TGTGCCAGCAGTCTCCGGGACTCAACTAATGAAAAACTGTTTTTT
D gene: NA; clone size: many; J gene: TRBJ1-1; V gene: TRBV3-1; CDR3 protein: CASSQVTTEAFF; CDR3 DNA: TGTGCCAGCAGCCAAGTTACCACTGAAGCTTTCTTT
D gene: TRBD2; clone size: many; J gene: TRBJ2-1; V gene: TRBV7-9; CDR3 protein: CASSLVAGAKEQFF; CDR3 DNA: TGTGCCAGCAGCTTAGTAGCGGGAGCGAAAGAGCAGTTCTTC
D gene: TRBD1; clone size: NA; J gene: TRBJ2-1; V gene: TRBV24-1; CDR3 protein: CATSDTGGSSYNEQFF; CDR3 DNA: TGTGCCACCAGTGACACAGGGGGCTCCTCCTACAATGAGCAGTTCTTC
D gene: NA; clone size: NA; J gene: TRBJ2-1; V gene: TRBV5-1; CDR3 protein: CASSFQGRDEQFF; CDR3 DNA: TGCGCCAGCAGCTTCCAGGGGCGGGATGAGCAGTTCTTC
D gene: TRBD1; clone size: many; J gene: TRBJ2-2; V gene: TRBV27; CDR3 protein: CASSLLGQGLAGELFF; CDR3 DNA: TGTGCCAGCAGTTTATTGGGACAGGGGCTGGCCGGGGAGCTGTTTTTT
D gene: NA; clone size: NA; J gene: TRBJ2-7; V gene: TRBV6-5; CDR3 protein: CASSSDYRIYEQYF; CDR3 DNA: TGTGCCAGCAGTTCGGACTACCGAATCTACGAGCAGTACTTC
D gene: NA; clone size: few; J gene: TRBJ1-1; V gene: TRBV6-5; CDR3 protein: CASSLKRGTNTEAFF; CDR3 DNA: TGTGCCAGCAGTTTAAAAAGGGGAACGAACACTGAAGCTTTCTTT
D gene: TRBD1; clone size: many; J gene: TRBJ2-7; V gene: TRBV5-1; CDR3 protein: CASSFSPTGTGVYEQYF; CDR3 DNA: TGCGCCAGCAGCTTTTCGCCAACCGGGACAGGGGTCTACGAGCAGTACTTC
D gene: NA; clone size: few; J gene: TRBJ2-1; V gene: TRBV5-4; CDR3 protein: CASSFPPYNEQFF; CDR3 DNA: TGTGCCAGCAGCTTCCCGCCATACAATGAGCAGTTCTTC
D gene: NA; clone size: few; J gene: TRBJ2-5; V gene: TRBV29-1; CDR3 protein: CSVVRTGETQYF; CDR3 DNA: TGCAGCGTTGTAAGGACCGGGGAGACCCAGTACTTC
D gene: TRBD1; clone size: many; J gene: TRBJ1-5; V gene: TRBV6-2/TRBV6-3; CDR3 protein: CASRNGGDRNQPQHF; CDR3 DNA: TGTGCCAGCAGAAACGGAGGGGACAGAAATCAGCCCCAGCATTTT
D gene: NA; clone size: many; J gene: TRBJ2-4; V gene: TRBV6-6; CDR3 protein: CASSTPEGNIQYF; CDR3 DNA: TGTGCCAGCAGTACCCCCGAGGGGAACATTCAGTACTTC
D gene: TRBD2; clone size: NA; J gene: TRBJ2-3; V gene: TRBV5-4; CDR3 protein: CASSFSGGRTDTQYF; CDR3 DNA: TGTGCCAGCAGCTTTAGCGGGGGGCGCACAGATACGCAGTATTTT
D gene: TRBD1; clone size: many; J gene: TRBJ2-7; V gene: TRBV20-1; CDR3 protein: CSATLGQDIIDEQYF; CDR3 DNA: TGCAGTGCTACACTCGGACAGGACATTATAGACGAGCAGTACTTC
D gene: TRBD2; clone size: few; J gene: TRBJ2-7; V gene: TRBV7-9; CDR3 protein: CASSPGTSGRGIYSYEQYF; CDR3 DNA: TGTGCCAGCAGCCCTGGGACTAGCGGGAGGGGGATCTATTCCTACGAGCAGTACTTC